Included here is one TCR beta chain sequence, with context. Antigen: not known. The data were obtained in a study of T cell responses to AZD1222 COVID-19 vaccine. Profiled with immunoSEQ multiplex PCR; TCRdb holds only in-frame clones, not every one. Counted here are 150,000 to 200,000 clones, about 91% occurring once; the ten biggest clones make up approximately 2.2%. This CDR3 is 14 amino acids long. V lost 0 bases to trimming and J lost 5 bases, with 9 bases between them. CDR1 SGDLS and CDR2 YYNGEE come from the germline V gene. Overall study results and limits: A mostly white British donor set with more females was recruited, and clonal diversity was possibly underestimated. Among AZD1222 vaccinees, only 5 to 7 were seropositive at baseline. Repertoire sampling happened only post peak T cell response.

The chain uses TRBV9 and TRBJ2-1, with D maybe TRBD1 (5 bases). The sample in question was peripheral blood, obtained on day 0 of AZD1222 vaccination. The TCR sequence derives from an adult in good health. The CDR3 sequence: CASSVASRDNEQFF. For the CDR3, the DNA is TGTGCCAGCAGCGTAGCATCCAGGGACAATGAGCAGTTCTTC.